The 26 T cell receptor beta chains presented below share a single source sample, sequenced in a study of early T cells in non-severe SARS-CoV-2 infection. Using its own MiXCR run on the 5' RACE reads, TCRdb lists one record per CDR3 protein. The top ten clones hold around 8% of a sample with 83,000 or so distinct CDR3 sequences, 8% to 13% of them seen once. The sequenced sample was whole blood, obtained at baseline. The receptor set was obtained from an adult who was a healthcare worker with PCR-confirmed SARS-CoV-2 infection or an uninfected control (not recorded which).

This clonotype came up a few times. J is TRBJ2-7 and V is TRBV27; D call uncertain. V lost 5 bases and J lost 6, with 20 bases in between. The germline V gene encodes CDR1 MNHEY and CDR2 SMNVEV (reference sequence). CDR3 length: 15 amino acids. The CDR3 protein is CASSPHADVSGEQYF. The CDR3 coding sequence is TGTGCCAGCAGTCCCCATGCGGATGTTTCGGGCGAGCAGTACTTC.

This clonotype was seen a handful of times. V is TRBV7-8 and J is TRBJ2-5; D gene ambiguous. The CDR3 is 13 amino acids. Germline loops: CDR1 SGHVS, CDR2 FQNEAQ. With 5 bases removed from V and 2 bases from J, the gap between germline ends came to 9 bases. CDR3 DNA: TGTGCCAGCAGCCCGGTAGTTCAAGAGACCCAGTACTTC. This translates into CASSPVVQETQYF.

The V gene is TRBV27, the J gene TRBJ2-7; the match to TRBD2 covers 9 bases. Germline V lookup: CDR1 MNHEY, CDR2 SMNVEV (reference sequence). This CDR3 is 17 amino acids long. Trimming at V came to 4 bases and at J to 1 base, leaving 11 bases not matched to a gene. CDR3 nucleotides: TGTGCCAGCAGTTCCCCCAGGGGCGGGAGGGCTTCCTACGAGCAGTACTTC. It yields the protein CASSSPRGGRASYEQYF.

This clonotype occurred a few times. V is TRBV9 and J is TRBJ2-1; 7 bases are a match to TRBD2. Germline V lookup: CDR1 SGDLS, CDR2 YYNGEE. CDR3 size: 16 residues. V shed 0 bases and J 9 bases; nucleotides not matched to a gene: 12. The CDR3: CASSVAGGTEFGEQFF. Written as DNA, the CDR3 is TGTGCCAGCAGCGTAGCGGGGGGTACCGAGTTTGGTGAGCAGTTCTTC.

This clonotype was counted a few times. The V gene is TRBV12-5, the J gene TRBJ2-1; D not certain. Trimming removed 5 bases at V and 6 bases at J, with 11 bases between. CDR1 is LGHNT, CDR2 FRNRAP, per germline. This CDR3 is built from 13 residues. The CDR3 protein is CASGTGPLNEQFF. CDR3 DNA: TGTGCTAGTGGTACCGGACCGCTCAATGAGCAGTTCTTC.

This clonotype turned up a few times. The chain recombines TRBV20-1 with TRBJ1-2, with D hard to call. This CDR3 spans 15 amino acids. In germline, CDR1 is DFQATT, CDR2 SNEGSKA (reference sequence). V was cut by 4 bases and J by 4 bases, with 19 bases left in between. CDR3 protein: CSAKKQLSNPYGYTF. DNA of the CDR3: TGCAGTGCTAAGAAACAGCTCAGTAATCCCTATGGCTACACCTTC.

The chain employs TRBV28 and TRBJ2-7, with D maybe TRBD2 (6 bases). Germline loops: CDR1 MDHEN, CDR2 SYDVKM. The CDR3 covers 15 residues. V was cut by 8 bases and J by 2 bases, with 19 bases left in between. CDR3 bases: TGTGCCAGCGCTCGTCGTCGACTAGGGACCTACGAGCAGTACTTC. Encoded protein: CASARRRLGTYEQYF.

The genes are TRBV11-2 and TRBJ2-5; the D gene is possibly TRBD1 (6 bases). The V end was cut by 3 bases, the J end by 2 bases, with 13 bases between. This CDR3 contains 15 residues. CDR1 is SGHAT, CDR2 FQNNGV, per germline. This CDR3 reads CASSLSRTVQETQYF. The CDR3 DNA sequence: TGTGCCAGCAGCTTGAGTCGGACAGTTCAAGAGACCCAGTACTTC. Together with reference TRBV11-2 and TRBJ2-5, the CDR3 gives the full variable domain: EAGVAQSPRYKIIEKRQSVAFWCNPISGHATLYWYQQILGQGPKLLIQFQNNGVVDDSQLPKDRFSAERLKGVDSTLKIQPAKLEDSAVYLCASSLSRTVQETQYFGPGTRLLVL.

This chain connects TRBV7-6 to TRBJ2-5, with D maybe TRBD2 (6 bases). Germline loops: CDR1 SGHVS, CDR2 FNYEAQ. The CDR3 consists of 14 residues. Trimming left V 6 bases short and J 1 base short, with 12 bases between. The CDR3 nucleotides are TGTGCCAGCAGTCGAGGGAGGTCCCAAGAGACCCAGTACTTC. Translation gives CASSRGRSQETQYF.

This clonotype has just a few counts. V gene TRBV7-2 combines with J gene TRBJ2-3, with D unresolved. Trimming took 0 bases from V and 6 from J, leaving 7 bases between them. Germline CDR1 SGHTA, CDR2 FQGNSA. The CDR3 runs to 13 residues. The chain's CDR3 is CASSLALADTQYF. DNA of the CDR3: TGTGCCAGCAGCTTAGCTCTTGCCGATACGCAGTATTTT.

This clonotype was observed many times. This rearrangement joins TRBV11-2 to TRBJ2-5, with D hard to call. Trimming removed 3 bases at V and 2 bases at J, with 10 bases between. Germline loops: CDR1 SGHAT, CDR2 FQNNGV. The CDR3 runs to 14 residues. The CDR3 DNA follows: TGTGCCAGCAGCTTGTACAACGATCAAGAGACCCAGTACTTC. Its translation: CASSLYNDQETQYF.

The DNA for the CDR3 is TGTGCCAGCAGCGGACGGGGGCGCGGCTACACCTTC. Protein: CASSGRGRGYTF. This chain connects TRBV3-1 to TRBJ1-2; tentative D call: TRBD1 (6 bases). This CDR3 has 12 residues. Germline CDR1 and CDR2: LGHDT and YNNKEL (reference sequence). V lost 5 bases to trimming and J lost 8 bases, with 12 bases between them. Drawing the rest from reference TRBV3-1 and TRBJ1-2, the complete variable domain is DTAVSQTPKYLVTQMGNDKSIKCEQNLGHDTMYWYKQDSKKFLKIMFSYNNKELIINETVPNRFSPKSPDKAHLNLHINSLELGDSAVYFCASSGRGRGYTFGSGTRLTVV.

This clonotype has just a few counts. The chain is built from TRBV28 and TRBJ2-7; TRBD2 aligns across 8 bases. V lost 7 bases, J lost 0 bases, and 8 bases stayed unmatched. Germline V gene lookup returns CDR1 MDHEN and CDR2 SYDVKM. The CDR3 covers 15 residues. Written as DNA, the CDR3 is TGTGCCAGCATAGGTTCGAGCGGGAGCTCCTACGAGCAGTACTTC. This gives the protein CASIGSSGSSYEQYF.

This clonotype was counted ten times or more. The J gene is TRBJ2-1, the V gene TRBV5-6; TRBD1 agrees at 8 bases. Germline V lookup: CDR1 SGHDT, CDR2 YYEEEE. After removal of 3 bases from V and 7 bases from J, the junction contained 3 bases not matched to a gene. The CDR3 runs to 13 residues. CDR3 residues: CASSWTGRNEQFF. The DNA for the CDR3 is TGTGCCAGCAGCTGGACAGGGAGAAATGAGCAGTTCTTC.

This clonotype has a count of ten or more. This sequence joins TRBV28 and TRBJ2-7, with D unresolved. Germline assignment: CDR1 MDHEN and CDR2 SYDVKM. V gave up 3 bases and J gave up 5 bases, with 14 bases separating them. This CDR3 has 14 amino acids. CDR3 sequence (DNA): TGTGCCAGCAGTTTTCGCTGGAAGCCTAACGAGCAGTACTTC. It codes for CASSFRWKPNEQYF.

This clonotype was detected a few times. The J gene is TRBJ2-7, the V gene TRBV30; 7 bases are a match to TRBD2. J lost 4 bases, V lost 2 bases, and 2 bases had no gene match. CDR1 is GTSNPN and CDR2 is SVGIG in the germline V gene (reference sequence). The CDR3 loop spans 12 amino acids. The CDR3 is CAWSPGGYEQYF. CDR3 bases: TGTGCCTGGAGTCCGGGGGGTTACGAGCAGTACTTC.

The V gene is TRBV20-1, the J gene TRBJ1-5; a weak D match, TRBD1 (5 bases). V shed 4 bases and J shed 5 bases, with 15 bases lying between them. Germline values: CDR1 DFQATT, CDR2 SNEGSKA (reference sequence). The CDR3 consists of 14 residues. The CDR3 region is CSAKGTVFDQPQHF. In DNA, the CDR3 is TGCAGTGCTAAGGGGACTGTTTTTGATCAGCCCCAGCATTTT.

The chain recombines TRBV6-1 with TRBJ2-7; 9 nucleotides align to TRBD2. The germline CDR1 and CDR2 sequences are MNHNS and SASEGT. J lost 10 bases, V lost 5 bases, and 12 bases had no gene match. The CDR3 is 14 residues long. CDR3 DNA: TGTGCCAGCAGTCTTTCTAGCGGGGAGGGGGTTCAGTACTTC. Residues: CASSLSSGEGVQYF.

V gene TRBV20-1 combines with J gene TRBJ2-7; D is perhaps TRBD1 or TRBD2 (5 bases each). Germline CDR1 and CDR2: DFQATT and SNEGSKA (reference sequence). Between the trimmed V and J ends, which lost 3 bases and 0 bases, there was a span of 24 bases. CDR3 length equals 18 residues. For the CDR3, the DNA is TGCAGTGCTAGGGGTCCGGCAACTAGGGGTCCAGACTCCTACGAGCAGTACTTC. Its protein product is CSARGPATRGPDSYEQYF.

The V and J genes are TRBV7-9 and TRBJ2-2, with no clear D. Germline CDR1 and CDR2: SEHNR and FQNEAQ (reference sequence). V lost 2 bases and J 1 base, leaving 5 bases between the germline ends. CDR3 size: 14 residues. The CDR3 loop is CASSLRQNTGELFF. The CDR3 DNA is TGTGCCAGCAGCTTACGACAGAACACCGGGGAGCTGTTTTTT.

The chain combines TRBV20-1 with TRBJ1-1; 9 bases are a match to TRBD1. The CDR3 is 12 residues long. Germline V gives CDR1 DFQATT, CDR2 SNEGSKA (reference sequence). For the CDR3, the DNA is TGCAGCGGGACAGGGCCAACCTATGAAGCTTTCTTT. Translated, it gives CSGTGPTYEAFF.

This clonotype was seen many times. This chain links TRBV12-3 or TRBV12-4 with TRBJ2-1; D not resolved. V was shortened by 4 bases and J by 5 bases, with 9 bases between the two germline ends. The CDR3 is 13 amino acids. The DNA for the CDR3 is TGTGCCAGCAGTTCGGACGGCCACAATGAGCAGTTCTTC. Protein product: CASSSDGHNEQFF.

This clonotype turned up a few times. CDR3 sequence reads: CASSLDGTIWGEQFF. CDR3 nucleotides: TGCGCCAGCAGCTTGGACGGGACCATATGGGGTGAGCAGTTCTTC. This chain uses TRBV5-1 with TRBJ2-1; D possibly matches TRBD1 or TRBD2 (5 bases each). The V gene lost 0 bases and the J gene lost 9 bases, with 16 bases spanning the gap. Per the germline V gene, CDR1 is SGHRS and CDR2 is YFSETQ. The CDR3 consists of 15 residues.

V gene TRBV18 combines with J gene TRBJ1-1, with 10 bases lining up with TRBD1. The trim removed 3 bases at V and 4 bases at J, leaving 2 bases unmatched. The CDR3 is made up of 14 amino acids. Germline V lookup: CDR1 KGHSH, CDR2 LQKENI. In DNA, the CDR3 is TGTGCCAGCTCACCCCGGACAGGGGGCACTGAAGCTTTCTTT. Its protein product is CASSPRTGGTEAFF.

This clonotype occurred a few times. The chain carries TRBV7-2 and TRBJ2-7; D uncertain. Trimming stripped 6 bases from V and 3 bases from J, with 12 bases between. The CDR3 runs to 13 residues. CDR1 and CDR2 (germline): SGHTA, FQGNSA. CDR3 sequence reads: CASSLTLVYEQYF. The CDR3 nucleotides are TGTGCCAGCAGTTTAACGCTAGTCTACGAGCAGTACTTC.

This clonotype was found many times. This CDR3 is CASRSSGSSYNEQFF. The CDR3 nucleotides read TGTGCCAGCAGATCTAGCGGGAGCTCCTACAATGAGCAGTTCTTC. This rearrangement joins TRBV12-3 or TRBV12-4 to TRBJ2-1; 10 positions agree with TRBD2. This CDR3 is 15 amino acids long. Trimming removed 6 bases from V and 0 bases from J; junction bases left unmatched: 2.